The present T cell receptor beta chain was sequenced within a study of sequential checkpoint blockade in melanoma. Study-level information: First-line arms were nivolumab then ipilimumab, or the reverse, randomized 1:1. Both treatment sequences were followed by maintenance nivolumab.

Some clones are missing from TCRdb's copy, which holds only in-frame ones; the method was immunoSEQ multiplex PCR. The data show roughly 23,000 clones, around 65% seen once. Germline lookup yields CDR1 LNHNV and CDR2 YYDKDF (reference sequence). This CDR3 is 17 amino acids long. V was pared by 5 bases and J by 0 bases, with 20 bases between. The treatment here: randomized to nivolumab then ipilimumab (arm A) or the reverse (arm B). None of the patients previously received DNA-damaging chemotherapy. From thawed PBMCs, live CD3+CD8+ cells negative for CD19 and CD56 were sorted. The source was CD8+ T cells sorted from blood (inferred from file names), collected from a patient given nivolumab and ipilimumab in sequence. This sequence originates from a human donor with melanoma. This chain uses TRBV15 with TRBJ2-7; a possible D gene is TRBD1 (6 bases). CDR3 residues: CATSEGVGDSRSYEQYF. CDR3 DNA sequence: TGTGCCACCAGCGAGGGGGTTGGGGATTCCCGCTCCTACGAGCAGTACTTC. Full variable domain (remainder filled in from reference TRBV15 and TRBJ2-7): DAMVIQNPRYQVTQFGKPVTLSCSQTLNHNVMYWYQQKSSQAPKLLFHYYDKDFNNEADTPDNFQSRRPNTSFCFLDIRSPGLGDTAMYLCATSEGVGDSRSYEQYFGPGTRLTVT.